Listed below are T cell receptor beta chains from one sample, sequenced in a study of blood T cell repertoires in COVID-19. Sequenced by immunoSEQ multiplex PCR; TCRdb stores in-frame clones only, minus some. Altogether 50,000 to 80,000 clones are present, approximately 80% being singletons, with the ten largest covering more than 5%. Specimen: peripheral blood. The receptors shown here come from a woman aged 60-75 years with acute or convalescent COVID-19. CDR3s include the opening cysteine and the closing phenylalanine or tryptophan. A D gene is named only where the DNA matches it firmly. Rows may omit the clone size; those that give it use once, few, many or a size class.

DNA: TGTGCCAGCAGCCAAGGGATGACAGACCGGTACACCTTC; CDR3: CASSQGMTDRYTF; D: -; size: few; V: TRBV3-1/TRBV3-2; J: TRBJ1-2; length: 13
DNA: TGCGCCAGCAGTGCTTGGTTTAGCGGGGGCGAGACCCAGTACTTC; CDR3: CASSAWFSGGETQYF; D: TRBD2; size: -; V: TRBV5-1; J: TRBJ2-5; length: 15
DNA: TGTGCCAGCAGCCAAGATATTGGGACATCCACCAATGAGCAGTTCTTC; CDR3: CASSQDIGTSTNEQFF; D: -; size: -; V: TRBV3-1/TRBV3-2; J: TRBJ2-1; length: 16
DNA: TGTGCCAGTAGGAGGCGGGGGGCCGCAGATACGCAGTATTTT; CDR3: CASRRRGAADTQYF; D: TRBD2; size: -; V: TRBV19; J: TRBJ2-3; length: 14
DNA: TGTGCCAGCAGCCGGACCGTCGAGGGAAATTCACCCCTCCACTTT; CDR3: CASSRTVEGNSPLHF; D: -; size: -; V: TRBV9; J: TRBJ1-6; length: 15
DNA: TGTGCCAGCAGTGAGGAGGGACAGGGAAACAATGAGCAGTTCTTC; CDR3: CASSEEGQGNNEQFF; D: TRBD1; size: -; V: TRBV6-4; J: TRBJ2-1; length: 15
DNA: TGTGCCAGCAGCTTGTGGGCAGGCGACGAGCAGTACTTC; CDR3: CASSLWAGDEQYF; D: -; size: -; V: TRBV7-3; J: TRBJ2-7; length: 13
DNA: TGTGCCAGCAGCTTTGACAGAAATAATTCACCCCTCCACTTT; CDR3: CASSFDRNNSPLHF; D: -; size: once; V: TRBV11-2; J: TRBJ1-6; length: 14
DNA: TGTGCCAGCAGCTTTGGGTCGGGGGGAAGTGGCTACACCTTC; CDR3: CASSFGSGGSGYTF; D: -; size: -; V: TRBV11-2; J: TRBJ1-2; length: 14
DNA: TGTGCCAGCAGCCAAGCAGGGGGATCGGATACGCAGTATTTT; CDR3: CASSQAGGSDTQYF; D: TRBD1; size: -; V: TRBV3-1/TRBV3-2; J: TRBJ2-3; length: 14
DNA: TGTGCCAGCAGCTTAGGGGCCGGACTAGCGGACACAGATACGCAGTATTTT; CDR3: CASSLGAGLADTDTQYF; D: TRBD2; size: -; V: TRBV7-9; J: TRBJ2-3; length: 17
DNA: TGTGCCAGCTCACCTATAGCGGGGGCGGGTAATGAGCAGTTCTTC; CDR3: CASSPIAGAGNEQFF; D: TRBD2; size: -; V: TRBV18; J: TRBJ2-1; length: 15
DNA: TGTGCCAGCAGCTTAGGAGGTGTACCAGAGACCCAGTACTTC; CDR3: CASSLGGVPETQYF; D: -; size: -; V: TRBV7-9; J: TRBJ2-5; length: 14
DNA: TGTGCCAGTAGTATCGCAGGGCAGGGGCTCTACGAGCAGTACTTC; CDR3: CASSIAGQGLYEQYF; D: -; size: few; V: TRBV19; J: TRBJ2-7; length: 15